The rows below give T cell receptor beta chains drawn from one sample of a study of blood T cell repertoires in COVID-19. The assay was immunoSEQ multiplex PCR, and TCRdb's table has in-frame clones only and misses some. The repertoire holds about 60,000 clones, with 80% to 90% as singletons. Input material: peripheral blood. The receptors were gathered from a man in his sixties with acute or convalescent COVID-19. Each CDR3 is given with its conserved first and last residue. The D gene is left open where the match is weak. Clone size is not always given. Where it is, it says once, few, many or a class for expanded clones.

d_call j_call clone_size v_call cdr3_nt cdr3_aa
- TRBJ1-1 - TRBV25-1 TGTGCCAGCAGCATGAACACTGAAGCTTTCTTT CASSMNTEAFF
- TRBJ2-3 - TRBV5-4 TGTGCCAGCAGCGAACAGGGCCGAACAGATACGCAGTATTTT CASSEQGRTDTQYF
- TRBJ1-2 - TRBV9 TGTGCCAGCAGTCCCGGGAGGGCAGATCCGTTCTATGGCTACACCTTC CASSPGRADPFYGYTF
- TRBJ1-4 - TRBV7-9 TGTGCCAGCAGCTCCCTGGCGGGTAGTGGTGAAAAACTGTTTTTT CASSSLAGSGEKLFF
TRBD2 TRBJ2-7 once TRBV7-8 TGTGCCAGCAGCTTAATGCCTCGGCGGGAGCCCGAGCAGTACTTC CASSLMPRREPEQYF
- TRBJ2-7 once TRBV27 TGTGCCAGCAGTTCCCCGCCCCGCCGGTACGAGCAGTACTTC CASSSPPRRYEQYF
- TRBJ2-2 - TRBV11-2 TGTGCCAGCAGCTTACAGGTCCCGGGGGAGCTGTTTTTT CASSLQVPGELFF
- TRBJ2-1 - TRBV3-1/TRBV3-2 TGTGCCAGCAGCGCTAGGGGTTCCTACAATGAGCAGTTCTTC CASSARGSYNEQFF
- TRBJ2-7 - TRBV6-5 TGTGCCAGCACTCCTCCGGGAGCGGAATACGAGCAGTACTTC CASTPPGAEYEQYF
- TRBJ2-3 - TRBV28 TGTGCCAGCAGAGGCGGTGGGGATACGCAGTATTTT CASRGGGDTQYF
- TRBJ2-7 - TRBV19 TGTGCCAGTAGTATCTCCGGTTTCTCCTACGAGCAGTACTTC CASSISGFSYEQYF
- TRBJ2-7 - TRBV6-5 TGTGCCAGCATGGCAGGGGGGATCTACGAGCAGTACTTC CASMAGGIYEQYF
- TRBJ2-7 - TRBV11-2 TGTGCCAGCAGCTTAGGGGTCGGGGGAGCGCAAATTTCCTCCTACGAGCAGTACTTC CASSLGVGGAQISSYEQYF
- TRBJ2-7 - TRBV28 TGTGCCAGCAGTCGGACAGGGACTACCTACGAGCAGTACTTC CASSRTGTTYEQYF
- TRBJ2-1 once TRBV4-2 TGTGCCAGCAGCTACGAAGCGGTTACTTCCTACAATGAGCAGTTCTTC CASSYEAVTSYNEQFF
- TRBJ1-3 - TRBV2 TGTGCCAGCTTACGAGACTCTGGAAACACCATATATTTT CASLRDSGNTIYF
- TRBJ1-2 - TRBV28 TGTGCCAGTCGGGGGGTAGGGGGCTACACCTTC CASRGVGGYTF
- TRBJ2-1 once TRBV6-6 TGTGCCAGCAGATCTACTCCAAGCTCCTACAATGAGCAGTTCTTC CASRSTPSSYNEQFF
- TRBJ2-1 - TRBV2 TGTGCCAGCAGGGAAGGAGGGGGCTTGTACAATGAGCAGTTCTTC CASREGGGLYNEQFF
- TRBJ2-2 - TRBV4-2 TGTGCCAGCAGCCTACTCGGGTCAGGGCGTCGGCTGTTTTTT CASSLLGSGRRLFF
- TRBJ1-1 - TRBV11-2 TGTGCCAGCAGCTACTACAGGGCGCGGGAGACTGAAGCTTTCTTT CASSYYRARETEAFF
TRBD2 TRBJ2-7 - TRBV3-1/TRBV3-2 TGTGCCAGCAGCCAAGGATCTAGCGGGATCTACGAGCAGTACTTC CASSQGSSGIYEQYF
- TRBJ2-1 - TRBV5-1 TGCGCCAGCAGCTTTCCCCTCGCAGGGTGGGACAATGAGCAGTTCTTC CASSFPLAGWDNEQFF
- TRBJ2-7 - TRBV29-1 TGCAGCGCCCGCCCGGTAAGCTCCTACGAGCAGTACTTC CSARPVSSYEQYF
TRBD1 TRBJ1-1 - TRBV11-2 TGTGCCAGCAGACACCGACAGGGGCCGCTCATGAACACTGAAGCTTTCTTT CASRHRQGPLMNTEAFF
- TRBJ2-5 - TRBV27 TGTGCCAGCAGTTTAGGGGGCGCCGGCCAGGGTTCGACCCAGTACTTC CASSLGGAGQGSTQYF
- TRBJ1-5 - TRBV18 TGTGCCAGCTCACCAGACAGCGACAAGCCCCAGCATTTT CASSPDSDKPQHF
TRBD2 TRBJ2-2 - TRBV19 TGTGCCAGTAGTAAGGGACTAGCGGGAGGGGACACCGGGGAGCTGTTTTTT CASSKGLAGGDTGELFF
TRBD1 TRBJ1-6 once TRBV15 TGTGCCACCAGCACGGACAGGGGAAATTCACCCCTCCACTTT CATSTDRGNSPLHF
- TRBJ2-3 - TRBV10-3 TGTGCCATTAATCGCGGGGCGCCTGGGGGCACAGATACGCAGTATTTT CAINRGAPGGTDTQYF
TRBD2 TRBJ2-1 - TRBV19 TGTGCCAGTAGTATAAGCGGGGGAGACAATGAGCAGTTCTTC CASSISGGDNEQFF
TRBD1 TRBJ1-5 few TRBV30 TGTGCCTGGACCAAGAACCGTTTAGGGACAGGGGGTAATCAGCCCCAGCATTTT CAWTKNRLGTGGNQPQHF
- TRBJ1-5 - TRBV2 TGTGCCAGCAGTGACAGGGGAGGCAATCAGCCCCAGCATTTT CASSDRGGNQPQHF
TRBD1 TRBJ1-3 - TRBV5-1 TGCGCCAGCAGCGCAACAGGGGACTCTGGAAACACCATATATTTT CASSATGDSGNTIYF
- TRBJ2-5 - TRBV12-5 TGTGCTAGTGGAACCGAGGGGGGGGAGACCCAGTACTTC CASGTEGGETQYF
TRBD1 TRBJ2-7 - TRBV30 TGTGCCTGGAGTGTCGACAGGGGCCAGGGGGAGCAGTACTTC CAWSVDRGQGEQYF
- TRBJ1-2 - TRBV28 TGTGCCAGCAGTTACGCAGGCTATGGCTACACCTTC CASSYAGYGYTF
- TRBJ2-7 - TRBV5-1 TGCGCCAGCAGCTTGGAGGGGACTGTCTTCGAGCAGTACTTC CASSLEGTVFEQYF
- TRBJ2-7 - TRBV20-1 TGCAGTGCTAGTCTCGGGGATGGCGAGCAGTACTTC CSASLGDGEQYF
TRBD2 TRBJ2-3 - TRBV9 TGTGCCAGCAGCGCCCTGACTAGCCTGGATACGCAGTATTTT CASSALTSLDTQYF
- TRBJ2-7 - TRBV6-5 TGTGCCAGCAGTCTCAGGGTTGGACCCTACGAGCAGTACTTC CASSLRVGPYEQYF
TRBD2 TRBJ2-2 - TRBV28 TGTGCCAGCAGTGCCCTATCTAGCGGGGCGAACACCGGGGAGCTGTTTTTT CASSALSSGANTGELFF
- TRBJ2-1 few TRBV6-5 TGTGCCAGCAGTTACGTGTCTAGAGGGAATGAGCAGTTCTTC CASSYVSRGNEQFF
- TRBJ1-5 once TRBV27 TGTGCCAGCAGTTTATCCTATAGCAATCAGCCCCAGCATTTT CASSLSYSNQPQHF